These 27 T cell receptor beta chains were all obtained from the same sample, sequenced in a study of cytomegalovirus exposure and HLA in healthy donors. TCRdb's table, derived via immunoSEQ multiplex PCR, lists solely in-frame clones and lacks some. The sample includes roughly 250,000 clones, around 86% of them seen just once. Input material: PBMCs. The receptors stem from a woman younger than 45 in good health and CMV-seropositive.

This clone was recorded a few times. The V gene is TRBV7-9, the J gene TRBJ2-5; D unclear. V shed 4 bases and J shed 4 bases, with 10 bases lying between them. Germline V gene lookup returns CDR1 SEHNR and CDR2 FQNEAQ (reference sequence). The CDR3 runs to 13 residues. The DNA of the CDR3 is TGTGCCAGCAGCTATCTAGGTAGAGAGACCCAGTACTTC. Translation gives CASSYLGRETQYF. Full variable domain (rest looked up from reference TRBV7-9 and TRBJ2-5): DTGVSQNPRHKITKRGQNVTFRCDPISEHNRLYWYRQTLGQGPEFLTYFQNEAQLEKSRLLSDRFSAERPKGSFSTLEIQRTEQGDSAMYLCASSYLGRETQYFGPGTRLLVL.

The chain joins TRBV30 to TRBJ2-1; tentative D call: TRBD2 (6 bases). CDR3 size: 13 residues. Trimming stripped 5 bases from V and 0 bases from J, with 8 bases between. CDR1 is GTSNPN, CDR2 SVGIG, per germline (reference sequence). DNA for the CDR3: TGTGCCTGGGCGGGAATCTCCTACAATGAGCAGTTCTTC. It encodes CAWAGISYNEQFF. The full variable domain, completed using reference TRBV30 and TRBJ2-1, is SQTIHQWPATLVQPVGSPLSLECTVEGTSNPNLYWYRQAAGRGLQLLFYSVGIGQISSEVPQNLSASRPQDRQFILSSKKLLLSDSGFYLCAWAGISYNEQFFGPGTRLTVL.

The J gene is TRBJ1-2, the V gene TRBV11-2; the D is unclear. V gave up 6 bases and J gave up 4 bases, with 12 bases separating them. The CDR3 runs to 13 residues. Germline CDR1 is SGHAT and CDR2 is FQNNGV. CDR3 nucleotide sequence: TGTGCCAGCAGTGTAGATTCCACCTATGGCTACACCTTC. As protein: CASSVDSTYGYTF.

This chain connects TRBV27 to TRBJ2-7, with D maybe TRBD2 (6 bases). The CDR3 has 15 residues. Germline CDR1 is MNHEY and CDR2 is SMNVEV (reference sequence). V lost 7 bases and J lost 2, with 18 bases in between. In DNA, the CDR3 is TGTGCCAGCATCAAGGAGGGCGGAGCAGCCTACGAGCAGTACTTC. It codes for CASIKEGGAAYEQYF.

The chain employs TRBV2 and TRBJ1-2; the D gene is possibly TRBD1 (5 bases). CDR3 length: 14 amino acids. Germline V gene lookup returns CDR1 SNHLY and CDR2 FYNNEI. Trimming stripped 7 bases from V and 6 bases from J, with 18 bases between. The CDR3 spells CASTIGARVNGYTF. The CDR3 DNA follows: TGTGCCAGCACTATAGGGGCCAGGGTAAATGGCTACACCTTC. The full variable domain, rest sourced from reference TRBV2 and TRBJ1-2, is EPEVTQTPSHQVTQMGQEVILRCVPISNHLYFYWYRQILGQKVEFLVSFYNNEISEKSEIFDDQFSVERPDGSNFTLKIRSTKLEDSAMYFCASTIGARVNGYTFGSGTRLTVV.

This clone was seen a few times. This chain connects TRBV19 to TRBJ1-3; TRBD1 is a possible D gene (6 bases). The germline V and J ends were trimmed by 6 bases and 0 bases, with 12 bases remaining between them. The CDR3 length is 15 residues. CDR1 LNHDA and CDR2 SQIVND come from the germline V gene (reference sequence). CDR3 in DNA: TGTGCCAGTAGCGCCAGGGGAGCCTCTGGAAACACCATATATTTT. Translation: CASSARGASGNTIYF. Together with reference TRBV19 and TRBJ1-3, the CDR3 gives the full variable domain: DGGITQSPKYLFRKEGQNVTLSCEQNLNHDAMYWYRQDPGQGLRLIYYSQIVNDFQKGDIAEGYSVSREKKESFPLTVTSAQKNPTAFYLCASSARGASGNTIYFGEGSWLTVV.

In DNA form, the CDR3 reads TGTGCCATCAGTGAGGTAAACACCGGGGAGCTGTTTTTT. This translates into CAISEVNTGELFF. The chain recombines TRBV10-3 with TRBJ2-2; D not resolved. Germline CDR1 ENHRY, CDR2 SYGVKD. Trimming left V 2 bases short and J 2 bases short, with 3 bases between. The CDR3 is 13 residues long.

The sample holds one count of this clone. V is TRBV5-4 and J is TRBJ2-1, with 7 bases lining up with TRBD2. With 1 base clipped from V and 8 bases from J, the junction kept 12 bases outside the gene matches. The germline V gene encodes CDR1 SGHNT and CDR2 YYREEE (reference sequence). This CDR3 spans 16 amino acids. In DNA, the CDR3 is TGTGCCAGCAGCTTGCGTCTGGCGGGAGTTATTGATGAGCAGTTCTTC. This encodes CASSLRLAGVIDEQFF.

V usage is TRBV7-2 and J usage is TRBJ2-2; D not certain. V lost 5 bases and J 7 bases, leaving 14 bases between the germline ends. The CDR3 runs to 14 residues. The germline CDR1 and CDR2 sequences are SGHTA and FQGNSA. Here the CDR3 reads CASSRRSDIGELFF. The CDR3 DNA reads TGTGCCAGCAGCCGACGAAGTGACATCGGGGAGCTGTTTTTT.

The genes are TRBV5-1 and TRBJ2-7; perhaps TRBD2 as D (6 bases). Looked up from germline, CDR1 is SGHRS and CDR2 is YFSETQ. V was pared by 0 bases and J by 3 bases, with 13 bases between. The CDR3 sequence is 15 residues long. CDR3 in amino acids: CASSLGGTPGYEQYF. CDR3 DNA: TGCGCCAGCAGCTTGGGCGGGACTCCCGGCTACGAGCAGTACTTC.

The rearrangement links TRBV5-1 to TRBJ1-2; D is perhaps TRBD1 (6 bases). The CDR3 extends over 14 amino acids. CDR1 and CDR2 from the germline V gene are SGHRS and YFSETQ. V lost 6 bases and J 4 bases, leaving 16 bases between the germline ends. The CDR3 spells CASTGGSPPYGYTF. The CDR3 DNA reads TGCGCCAGCACGGGGGGCAGCCCCCCCTATGGCTACACCTTC.

The chain is built from TRBV2 and TRBJ1-5; D perhaps matches TRBD1 (5 bases). The V and J ends lost 1 base and 1 base respectively, with 8 bases between them. Germline V gives CDR1 SNHLY, CDR2 FYNNEI. The CDR3 has 15 residues. CDR3 coding DNA: TGTGCCAGCAGTGAAGGCAGGGCGAGCAATCAGCCCCAGCATTTT. As protein: CASSEGRASNQPQHF.

The chain combines TRBV6-1 with TRBJ1-5, with D possibly TRBD1 on 5 matching bases. This CDR3 is built from 15 residues. The germline CDR1 and CDR2 sequences are MNHNS and SASEGT. The ends were cut back, 2 bases at V and 4 bases at J, with 12 bases in the middle. The CDR3 sequence: CASSEIGGANQPQHF. For the CDR3, the DNA is TGTGCCAGCAGTGAAATTGGCGGGGCTAATCAGCCCCAGCATTTT.

This clone was recorded a few times. The rearrangement joins TRBV5-1 to TRBJ2-7, with 8 bases lining up with TRBD2. The CDR3 spans 16 residues. CDR1 and CDR2 (germline): SGHRS, YFSETQ. V trimming: 3 bases; J trimming: 5 bases; junction bases outside the gene matches: 13. The CDR3 is CASSSEAGLVGHEQYF. The CDR3, as DNA: TGCGCCAGCAGCTCCGAAGCGGGACTAGTGGGTCACGAGCAGTACTTC.

The chain joins TRBV11-2 to TRBJ2-2, with D possibly TRBD1 on 5 matching bases. This CDR3 comprises 13 residues. Germline CDR1 SGHAT, CDR2 FQNNGV. V shed 5 bases and J shed 4 bases, with 8 bases lying between them. The DNA of the CDR3 is TGTGCCAGCAGCCACAGGACCACCGGGGAGCTGTTTTTT. Its protein is CASSHRTTGELFF.

CDR3 in amino acids: CASQSTGGGADTQYF. The CDR3 DNA reads TGCGCCAGCCAATCCACAGGGGGCGGTGCAGATACGCAGTATTTT. The chain uses TRBV5-1 and TRBJ2-3, with 9 bases aligning to TRBD1. CDR3 length: 15 amino acids. Trimming removed 7 bases from V and 4 bases from J; junction bases left unmatched: 10. Germline V lookup: CDR1 SGHRS, CDR2 YFSETQ.

The chain has TRBV11-3 and TRBJ1-3; possible D gene TRBD1, 6 bases. V lost 5 bases and J lost 6, with 11 bases in between. This CDR3 region has 13 residues. Germline lookup yields CDR1 SGHNT and CDR2 YENEEA. CDR3: CASSRDMVNTIYF. The DNA for the CDR3 is TGTGCCAGCAGCCGGGACATGGTAAACACCATATATTTT.

The V and J genes are TRBV9 and TRBJ1-1; TRBD1 is a possible D gene (6 bases). The CDR3 has 13 amino acids. Trimming shortened V by 2 bases and J by 3 bases, and 8 bases separated the two germline ends. Germline V lookup: CDR1 SGDLS, CDR2 YYNGEE. CDR3 loop: CASSVPGDTEAFF. The CDR3 DNA reads as TGTGCCAGCAGCGTCCCAGGGGACACTGAAGCTTTCTTT. Together with reference TRBV9 and TRBJ1-1, the CDR3 gives the full variable domain: DSGVTQTPKHLITATGQRVTLRCSPRSGDLSVYWYQQSLDQGLQFLIQYYNGEERAKGNILERFSAQQFPDLHSELNLSSLELGDSALYFCASSVPGDTEAFFGQGTRLTVV.

The genes are TRBV27 and TRBJ2-2, with D unresolved. The ends were cut back, 3 bases at V and 6 bases at J, with 8 bases in the middle. This CDR3 has 13 residues. Germline V gene lookup returns CDR1 MNHEY and CDR2 SMNVEV (reference sequence). CDR3 bases: TGTGCCAGCAGTTTTGGTGGCCCCGGGGAGCTGTTTTTT. Its translation is CASSFGGPGELFF.

This clone was seen only a few times. The V and J genes are TRBV7-9 and TRBJ1-2; D might be TRBD1 (6 bases). Between the trimmed V and J ends, which lost 6 bases and 8 bases, there was a span of 16 bases. The CDR3 length is 13 residues. Germline CDR1 reads SEHNR; CDR2 reads FQNEAQ (reference sequence). This CDR3 is CASRITGSRGYTF. The CDR3 DNA reads as TGTGCCAGCAGGATAACAGGGAGTCGGGGCTACACCTTC.

This chain uses TRBV27 with TRBJ2-1; TRBD2 aligns across 8 bases. V trimming: 7 bases; J trimming: 10 bases; junction bases outside the gene matches: 18. Germline V gives CDR1 MNHEY, CDR2 SMNVEV (reference sequence). This CDR3 spans 16 amino acids. The CDR3, as DNA: TGTGCCAGCAATATAGGGGACGGAGCGGGAGTACAGGAGCAGTTCTTC. It encodes CASNIGDGAGVQEQFF.

CDR3 DNA: TGTGCCAGCAGTGGTACGTCCCGAGACACTGAAGCTTTCTTT. It specifies CASSGTSRDTEAFF. The chain uses TRBV2 and TRBJ1-1, with D hard to call. The V end lost 4 bases, the J end lost 3 bases, and 12 bases lay between the germline ends. The CDR3 is 14 residues long. Germline V gene lookup returns CDR1 SNHLY and CDR2 FYNNEI.

The chain recombines TRBV11-3 with TRBJ2-1; a weak D match, TRBD2 (6 bases). In germline, CDR1 is SGHNT, CDR2 YENEEA. V was cut by 5 bases and J by 0 bases, with 11 bases left in between. The CDR3 totals 15 residues. CDR3: CASSVGTPSYNEQFF. In DNA, the CDR3 is TGTGCCAGCAGCGTCGGGACTCCCTCCTACAATGAGCAGTTCTTC.

The chain has TRBV7-8 and TRBJ1-5; D is undetermined. Per the germline V gene, CDR1 is SGHVS and CDR2 is FQNEAQ. V lost 5 bases and J lost 3, with 14 bases in between. The CDR3 loop spans 15 amino acids. The CDR3 bases are TGTGCCAGCAGCCCAATTCCAGGCTACAATCAGCCCCAGCATTTT. It codes for CASSPIPGYNQPQHF.

This clone was picked up a small number of times. The rearrangement joins TRBV6-1 to TRBJ2-7, with TRBD2 matching over 7 bases. This CDR3 has 14 amino acids. The junction had 8 bases not matched to a gene; V was cut back by 4 bases and J by 5 bases. Germline V gene data show CDR1 as MNHNS and CDR2 as SASEGT. CDR3 amino acids: CASSAGWEGNEQYF. In DNA form, the CDR3 reads TGTGCCAGCAGTGCGGGATGGGAGGGGAACGAGCAGTACTTC.

In its sample, this clone was seen once. V gene TRBV27 combines with J gene TRBJ2-5, with a tentative D call TRBD1 (6 bases). The V end was cut by 2 bases, the J end by 1 base, with 8 bases between. Germline-derived CDR1 and CDR2 are MNHEY and SMNVEV (reference sequence). The CDR3 is 14 amino acids. The CDR3 here is CASSLGQRQETQYF. The CDR3 DNA reads as TGTGCCAGCAGTTTAGGACAGCGCCAAGAGACCCAGTACTTC.

The rearrangement links TRBV9 to TRBJ2-3; 10 positions agree with TRBD1. The CDR3 has 16 amino acids. Trimming took 4 bases from V and 4 from J; bases not matched to a gene: 9. Germline CDR1 reads SGDLS; CDR2 reads YYNGEE. CDR3 nucleotides: TGTGCCAGCAGCCCGAGACGGACAGGGGGAGCAGATACGCAGTATTTT. Its protein product is CASSPRRTGGADTQYF.